The T cell receptor beta chain under discussion was sequenced for a study of T cells after yellow fever vaccination. At the level of the study: SMART-Seq v4 Ultra Low Input prepared libraries from low-cell fractions. Findings and caveats of the study: Some clonotypes were seen in both the CD4 and the CD8 compartments. These made up a small share and likely arose from convergent recombination.

As TCR cDNA was made by 5'RACE template switching, a universal primer site and UMIs were added. TCRdb itself ran the 5' RACE reads through MiXCR, one entry per CDR3 protein. Of about 260,000 distinct CDR3 sequences listed, about an eighth are singletons. Germline assignment: CDR1 LNHDA and CDR2 SQIVND (reference sequence). The V segment lost 1 base and the J segment 4 bases; nucleotides outside the gene matches: 3. The CDR3 loop spans 15 amino acids. Remarks on this clonotype: The antigen remains unidentified.

Sequenced here: CD4+ T cells sorted from PBMCs, sampled 45 days after the yellow fever booster vaccination. The origin of this receptor is a man aged 30 to 39 who received the YFV17D yellow fever vaccine. V and J are TRBV19 and TRBJ2-7; 11 nucleotides line up with TRBD1. The CDR3: CASSIADRGQYEQYF. CDR3 in DNA: TGTGCCAGTAGTATAGCGGACAGGGGGCAGTACGAGCAGTACTTC.